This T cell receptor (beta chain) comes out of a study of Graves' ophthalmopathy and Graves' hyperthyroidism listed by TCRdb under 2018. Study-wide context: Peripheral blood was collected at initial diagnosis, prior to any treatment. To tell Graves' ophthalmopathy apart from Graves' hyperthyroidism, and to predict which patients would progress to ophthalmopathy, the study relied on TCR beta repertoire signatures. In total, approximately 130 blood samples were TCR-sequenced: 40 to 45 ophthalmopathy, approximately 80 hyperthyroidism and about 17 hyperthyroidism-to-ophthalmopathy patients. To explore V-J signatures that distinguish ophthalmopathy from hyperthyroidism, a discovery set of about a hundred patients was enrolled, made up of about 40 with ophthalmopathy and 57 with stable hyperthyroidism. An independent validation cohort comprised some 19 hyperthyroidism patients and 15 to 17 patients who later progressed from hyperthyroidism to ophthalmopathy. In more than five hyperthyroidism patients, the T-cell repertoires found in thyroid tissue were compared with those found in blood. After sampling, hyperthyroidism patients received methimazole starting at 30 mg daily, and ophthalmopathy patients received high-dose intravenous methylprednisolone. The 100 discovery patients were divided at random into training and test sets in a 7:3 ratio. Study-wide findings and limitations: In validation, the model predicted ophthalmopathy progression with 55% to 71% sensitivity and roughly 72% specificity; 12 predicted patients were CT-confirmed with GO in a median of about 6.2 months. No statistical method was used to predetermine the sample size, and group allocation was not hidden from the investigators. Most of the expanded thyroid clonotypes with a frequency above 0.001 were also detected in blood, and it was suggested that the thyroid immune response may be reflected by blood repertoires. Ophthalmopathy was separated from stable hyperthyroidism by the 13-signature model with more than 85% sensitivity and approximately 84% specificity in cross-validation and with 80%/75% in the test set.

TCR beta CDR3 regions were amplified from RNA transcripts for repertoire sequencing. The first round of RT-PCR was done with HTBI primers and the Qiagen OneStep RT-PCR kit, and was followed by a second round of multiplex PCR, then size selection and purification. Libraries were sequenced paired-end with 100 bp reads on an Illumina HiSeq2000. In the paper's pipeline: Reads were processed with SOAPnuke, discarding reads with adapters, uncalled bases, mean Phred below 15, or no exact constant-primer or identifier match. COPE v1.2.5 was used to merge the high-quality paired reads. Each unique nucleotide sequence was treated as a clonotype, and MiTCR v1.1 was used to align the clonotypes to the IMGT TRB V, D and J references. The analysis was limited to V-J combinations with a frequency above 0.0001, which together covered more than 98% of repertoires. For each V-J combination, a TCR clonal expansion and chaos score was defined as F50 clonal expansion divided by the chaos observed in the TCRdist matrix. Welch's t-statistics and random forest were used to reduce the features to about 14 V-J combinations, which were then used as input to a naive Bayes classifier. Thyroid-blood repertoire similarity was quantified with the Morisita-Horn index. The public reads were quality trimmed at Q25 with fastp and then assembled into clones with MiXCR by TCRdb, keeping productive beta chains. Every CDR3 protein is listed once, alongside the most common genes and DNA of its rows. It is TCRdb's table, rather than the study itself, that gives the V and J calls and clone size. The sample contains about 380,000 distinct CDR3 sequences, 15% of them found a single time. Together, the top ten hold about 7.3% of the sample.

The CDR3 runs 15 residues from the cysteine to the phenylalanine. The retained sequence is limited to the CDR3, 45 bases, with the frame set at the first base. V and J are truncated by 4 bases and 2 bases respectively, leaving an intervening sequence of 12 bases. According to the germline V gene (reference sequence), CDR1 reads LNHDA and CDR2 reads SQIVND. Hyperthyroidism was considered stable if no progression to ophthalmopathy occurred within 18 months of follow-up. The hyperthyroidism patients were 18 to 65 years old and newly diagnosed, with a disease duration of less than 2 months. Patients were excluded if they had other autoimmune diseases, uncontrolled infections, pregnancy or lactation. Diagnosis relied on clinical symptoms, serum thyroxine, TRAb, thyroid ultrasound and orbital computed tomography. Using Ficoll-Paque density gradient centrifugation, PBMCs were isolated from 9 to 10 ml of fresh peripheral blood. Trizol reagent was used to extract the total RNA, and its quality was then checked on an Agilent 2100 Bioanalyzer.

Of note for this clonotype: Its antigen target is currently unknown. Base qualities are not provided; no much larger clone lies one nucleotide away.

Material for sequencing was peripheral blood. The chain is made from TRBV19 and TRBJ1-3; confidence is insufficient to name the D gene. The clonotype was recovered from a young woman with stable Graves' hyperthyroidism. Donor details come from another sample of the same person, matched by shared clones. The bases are TGTGCCAGTAGTACCCCCGGGTTGCCTGGAAACACCATATATTTT. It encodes CASSTPGLPGNTIYF.